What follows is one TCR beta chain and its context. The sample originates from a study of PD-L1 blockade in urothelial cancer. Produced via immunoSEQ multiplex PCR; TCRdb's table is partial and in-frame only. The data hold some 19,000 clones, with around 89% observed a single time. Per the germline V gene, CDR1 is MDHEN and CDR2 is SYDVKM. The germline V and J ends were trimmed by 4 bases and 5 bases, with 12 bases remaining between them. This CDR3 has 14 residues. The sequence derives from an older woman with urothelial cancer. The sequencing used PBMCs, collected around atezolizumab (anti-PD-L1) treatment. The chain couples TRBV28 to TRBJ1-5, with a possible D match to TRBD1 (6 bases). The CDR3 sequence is CASSSRGWDQPQHF. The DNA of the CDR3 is TGTGCCAGCAGTTCCAGGGGTTGGGATCAGCCCCAGCATTTT.